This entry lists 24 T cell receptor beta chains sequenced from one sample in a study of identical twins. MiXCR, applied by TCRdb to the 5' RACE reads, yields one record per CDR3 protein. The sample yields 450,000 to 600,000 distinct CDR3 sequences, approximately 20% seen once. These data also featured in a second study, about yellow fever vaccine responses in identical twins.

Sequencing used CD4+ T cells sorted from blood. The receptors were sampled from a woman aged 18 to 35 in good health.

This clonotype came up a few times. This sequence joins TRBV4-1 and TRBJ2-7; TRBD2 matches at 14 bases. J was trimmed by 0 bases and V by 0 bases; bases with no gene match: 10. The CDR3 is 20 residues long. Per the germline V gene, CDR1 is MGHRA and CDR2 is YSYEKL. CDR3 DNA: TGCGCCAGCAGCCAAGATCGGGGACTAGCGGGAGAAATAAGCTCCTACGAGCAGTACTTC. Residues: CASSQDRGLAGEISSYEQYF.

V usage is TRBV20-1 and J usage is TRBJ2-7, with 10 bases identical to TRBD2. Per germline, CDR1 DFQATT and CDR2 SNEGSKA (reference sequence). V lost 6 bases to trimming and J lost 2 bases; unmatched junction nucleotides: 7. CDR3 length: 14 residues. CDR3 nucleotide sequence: TGCAGTGCAAAGACACTAGCGGGAACCTACGAGCAGTACTTC. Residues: CSAKTLAGTYEQYF.

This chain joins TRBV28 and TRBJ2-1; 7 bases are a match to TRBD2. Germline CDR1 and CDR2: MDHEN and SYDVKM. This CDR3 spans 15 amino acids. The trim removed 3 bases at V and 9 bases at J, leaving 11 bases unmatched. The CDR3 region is CASSFRGVPSGEQFF. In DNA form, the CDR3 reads TGTGCCAGCAGTTTCCGGGGGGTTCCGTCCGGTGAGCAGTTCTTC.

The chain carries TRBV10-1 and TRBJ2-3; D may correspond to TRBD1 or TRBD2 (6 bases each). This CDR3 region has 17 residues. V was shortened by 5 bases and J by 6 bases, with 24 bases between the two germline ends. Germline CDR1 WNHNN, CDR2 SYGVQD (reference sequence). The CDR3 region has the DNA TGCGCCAGCAGTCACGATCCTCCGGGACACGGAGGGGATACGCAGTATTTT. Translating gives CASSHDPPGHGGDTQYF.

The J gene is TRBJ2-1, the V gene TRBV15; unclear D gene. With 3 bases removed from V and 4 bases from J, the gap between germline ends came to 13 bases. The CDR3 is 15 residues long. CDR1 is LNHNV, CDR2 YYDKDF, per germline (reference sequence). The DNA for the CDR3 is TGTGCCACCAGCAGCGACTTGACTTATTACAATGAGCAGTTCTTC. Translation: CATSSDLTYYNEQFF.

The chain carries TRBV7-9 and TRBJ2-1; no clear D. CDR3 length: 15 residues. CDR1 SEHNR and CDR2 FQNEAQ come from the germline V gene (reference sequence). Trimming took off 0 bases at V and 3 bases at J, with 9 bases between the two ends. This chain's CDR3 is CASSLAGRFYNEQFF. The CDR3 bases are TGTGCCAGCAGCTTAGCGGGTCGTTTCTACAATGAGCAGTTCTTC.

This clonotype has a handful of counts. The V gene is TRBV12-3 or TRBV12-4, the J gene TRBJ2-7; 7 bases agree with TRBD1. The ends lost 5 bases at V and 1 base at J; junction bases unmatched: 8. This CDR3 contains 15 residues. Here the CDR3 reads CASSPGTAVSYEQYV. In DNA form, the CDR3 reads TGTGCCAGCAGTCCCGGGACAGCAGTATCCTACGAGCAGTACGTC.

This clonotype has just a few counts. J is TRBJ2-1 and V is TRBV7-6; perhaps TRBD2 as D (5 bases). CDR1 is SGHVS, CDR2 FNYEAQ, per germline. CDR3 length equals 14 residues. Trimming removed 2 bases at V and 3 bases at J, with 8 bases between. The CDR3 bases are TGTGCCAGCAGCTTACTAAGCGGCTACAATGAGCAGTTCTTC. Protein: CASSLLSGYNEQFF.

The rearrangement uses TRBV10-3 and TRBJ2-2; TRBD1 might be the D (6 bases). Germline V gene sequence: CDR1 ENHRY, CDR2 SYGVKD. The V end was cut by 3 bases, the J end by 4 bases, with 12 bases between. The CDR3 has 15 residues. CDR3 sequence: CAISDGQGSTGELFF. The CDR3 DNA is TGTGCCATCAGTGACGGGCAGGGGAGCACCGGGGAGCTGTTTTTT.

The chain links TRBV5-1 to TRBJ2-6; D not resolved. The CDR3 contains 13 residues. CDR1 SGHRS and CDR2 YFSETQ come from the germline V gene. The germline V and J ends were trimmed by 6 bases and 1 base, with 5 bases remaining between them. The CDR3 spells CASKLSGANVLTF. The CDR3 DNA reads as TGCGCCAGCAAACTTTCTGGGGCCAACGTCCTGACTTTC.

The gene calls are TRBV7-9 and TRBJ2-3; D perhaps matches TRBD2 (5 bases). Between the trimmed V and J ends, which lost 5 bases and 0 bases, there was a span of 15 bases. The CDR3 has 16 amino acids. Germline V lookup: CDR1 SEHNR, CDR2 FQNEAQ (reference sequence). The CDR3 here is CASSPGLLPSTDTQYF. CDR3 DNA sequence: TGTGCCAGCAGCCCCGGACTTTTACCTAGCACAGATACGCAGTATTTT.

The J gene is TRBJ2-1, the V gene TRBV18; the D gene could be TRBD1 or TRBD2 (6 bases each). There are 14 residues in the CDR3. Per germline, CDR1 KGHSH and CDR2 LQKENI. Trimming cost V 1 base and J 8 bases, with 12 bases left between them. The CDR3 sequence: CASSPQGGIDEQFF. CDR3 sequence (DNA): TGTGCCAGCTCACCACAGGGGGGTATCGATGAGCAGTTCTTC.

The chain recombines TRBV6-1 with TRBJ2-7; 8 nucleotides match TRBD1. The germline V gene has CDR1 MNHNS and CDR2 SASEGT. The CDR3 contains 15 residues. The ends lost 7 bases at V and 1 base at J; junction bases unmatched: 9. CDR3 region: CASTTRTGPSYEQYV. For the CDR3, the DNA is TGTGCCAGCACCACCCGGACAGGGCCGTCCTACGAGCAGTACGTC.

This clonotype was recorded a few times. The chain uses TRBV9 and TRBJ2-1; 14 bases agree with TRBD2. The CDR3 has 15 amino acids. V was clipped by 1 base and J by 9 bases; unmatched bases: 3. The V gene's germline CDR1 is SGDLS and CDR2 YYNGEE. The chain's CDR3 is CASSVRLAGGGEQFF. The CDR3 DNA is TGTGCCAGCAGCGTACGACTAGCGGGAGGGGGTGAGCAGTTCTTC.

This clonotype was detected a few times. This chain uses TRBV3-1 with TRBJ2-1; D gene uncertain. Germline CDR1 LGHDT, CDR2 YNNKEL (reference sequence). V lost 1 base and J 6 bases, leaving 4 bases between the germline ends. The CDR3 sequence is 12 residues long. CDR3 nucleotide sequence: TGTGCCAGCAGCCAAGCAAGCAATGAGCAGTTCTTC. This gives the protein CASSQASNEQFF.

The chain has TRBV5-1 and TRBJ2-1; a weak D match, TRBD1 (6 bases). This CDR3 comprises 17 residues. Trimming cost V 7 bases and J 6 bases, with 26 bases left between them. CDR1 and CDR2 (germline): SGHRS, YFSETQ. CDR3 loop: CASERGGHSVPLNEQFF. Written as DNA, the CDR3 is TGCGCCAGCGAACGTGGGGGACACAGTGTTCCCCTCAATGAGCAGTTCTTC.

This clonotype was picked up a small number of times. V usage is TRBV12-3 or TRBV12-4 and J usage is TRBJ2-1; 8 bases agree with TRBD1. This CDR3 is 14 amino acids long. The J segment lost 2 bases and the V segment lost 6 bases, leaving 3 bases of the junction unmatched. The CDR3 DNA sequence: TGTGCCAGCAGGCCGACAGGGGCCTACAATGAGCAGTTCTTC. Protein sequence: CASRPTGAYNEQFF.

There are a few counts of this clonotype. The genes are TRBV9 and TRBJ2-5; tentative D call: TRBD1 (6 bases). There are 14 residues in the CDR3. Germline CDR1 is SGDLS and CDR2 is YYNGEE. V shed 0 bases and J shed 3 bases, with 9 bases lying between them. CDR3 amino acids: CASSVDHREETQYF. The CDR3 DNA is TGTGCCAGCAGCGTAGATCACAGGGAAGAGACCCAGTACTTC.

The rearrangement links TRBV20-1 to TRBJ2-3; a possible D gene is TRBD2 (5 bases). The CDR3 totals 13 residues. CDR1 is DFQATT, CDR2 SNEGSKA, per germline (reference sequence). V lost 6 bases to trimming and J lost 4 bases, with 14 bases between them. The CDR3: CSASWLAPDTQYF. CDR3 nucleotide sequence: TGCAGTGCCTCTTGGCTAGCCCCAGATACGCAGTATTTT.

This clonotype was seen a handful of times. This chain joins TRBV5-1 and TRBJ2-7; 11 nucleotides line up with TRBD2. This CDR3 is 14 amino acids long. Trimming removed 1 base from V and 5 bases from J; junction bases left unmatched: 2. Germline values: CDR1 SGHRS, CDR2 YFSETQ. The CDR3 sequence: CASSLLAGGDEQYF. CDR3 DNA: TGCGCCAGCAGCTTGCTAGCGGGAGGTGACGAGCAGTACTTC.

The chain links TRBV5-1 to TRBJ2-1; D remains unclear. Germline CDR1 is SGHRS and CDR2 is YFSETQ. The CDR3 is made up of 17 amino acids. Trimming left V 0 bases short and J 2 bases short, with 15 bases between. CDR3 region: CASSLVYLGQAYNEQFF. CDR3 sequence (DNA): TGCGCCAGCAGCTTGGTGTATCTCGGGCAGGCCTACAATGAGCAGTTCTTC.

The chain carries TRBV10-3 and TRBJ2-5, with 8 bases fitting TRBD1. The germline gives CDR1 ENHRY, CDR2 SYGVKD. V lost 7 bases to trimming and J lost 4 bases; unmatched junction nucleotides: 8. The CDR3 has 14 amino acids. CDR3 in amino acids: CAINAGRGRETQYF. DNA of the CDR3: TGTGCCATCAACGCGGGCAGGGGGCGAGAGACCCAGTACTTC.

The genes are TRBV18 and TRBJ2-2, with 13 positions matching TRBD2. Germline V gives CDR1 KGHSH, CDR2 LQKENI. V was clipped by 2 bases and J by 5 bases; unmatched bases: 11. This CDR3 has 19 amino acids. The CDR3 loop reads CASSPRPTGTSGKTGELFF. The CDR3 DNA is TGTGCCAGCTCACCAAGGCCAACCGGGACTAGCGGGAAGACCGGGGAGCTGTTTTTT.

CDR3 sequence (DNA): TGTGCCAGCAGCTTAGGCGGCGGACCCAGAACCTTC. Translated, it gives CASSLGGGPRTF. The V call is TRBV7-9, the J call TRBJ1-2, with D unresolved. CDR3 length: 12 residues. V lost 1 base, J lost 14 bases, and 14 bases lay in between. Germline V gene data show CDR1 as SEHNR and CDR2 as FQNEAQ (reference sequence).